The 16 T cell receptor beta chains listed next were all sequenced from one sample in a study of shared clonotypes between healthy human individuals. Sequencing was performed with immunoSEQ multiplex PCR; in TCRdb, only in-frame clones are kept and a portion is missing. The table lists approximately 2,000,000 clones, 90% to 95% of them singletons, with more than 1.5% in the top ten. Naivety among CD8 cells was defined by CD45RO negativity and positive CCR7 selection, thereby excluding terminally differentiated effector memory CD45RA+ cells. Sequencing was carried out using naive CD8+ T cells from PBMCs. Receptors originate from a man aged 18 to 29 in good health. Some clones in this sample may be carry-over from other donors' samples.

The rearrangement joins TRBV15 to TRBJ1-2, with 10 bases identical to TRBD1. The CDR3 totals 16 residues. J gave up 4 bases and V 3 bases, and 8 bases lay outside the gene matches. CDR1 LNHNV and CDR2 YYDKDF come from the germline V gene (reference sequence). CDR3 sequence reads: CATSSERGQGFYGYTF. Written as DNA, the CDR3 is TGTGCCACCAGCAGCGAAAGGGGACAGGGGTTCTATGGCTACACCTTC.

In this sample, this clone turned up once. V usage is TRBV19 and J usage is TRBJ1-5, with TRBD1 matching over 8 bases. The germline CDR1 and CDR2 sequences are LNHDA and SQIVND (reference sequence). This CDR3 region has 13 residues. The V segment lost 5 bases and the J segment 5 bases; nucleotides outside the gene matches: 2. In DNA, the CDR3 is TGTGCCAGTAGTTACAGGGGGGATCAGCCCCAGCATTTT. Translated, it gives CASSYRGDQPQHF.

This clone was observed once. The CDR3 region is CASSFERGGRGRAEKLFF. Here the CDR3 DNA reads TGTGCCAGCAGTTTTGAAAGAGGTGGTAGGGGGAGAGCTGAAAAACTGTTTTTT. The chain employs TRBV28 and TRBJ1-4, with D possibly matching TRBD1 (6 bases). Trimming left V 3 bases short and J 7 bases short, with 24 bases between. The length of the CDR3 is 18 residues. The germline CDR1 and CDR2 sequences are MDHEN and SYDVKM.

The rearrangement joins TRBV9 to TRBJ2-7; D uncertain. The CDR3 runs to 14 residues. The germline V gene encodes CDR1 SGDLS and CDR2 YYNGEE. With 0 bases removed from V and 3 bases from J, the gap between germline ends came to 10 bases. The CDR3 spells CASSVVPDFYEQYF. In DNA form, the CDR3 reads TGTGCCAGCAGCGTAGTCCCCGACTTCTACGAGCAGTACTTC.

The CDR3 bases are TGTGCCAGCAGCGGGCAGCCCTCCTACGAGCAGTACTTC. Protein product: CASSGQPSYEQYF. This chain uses TRBV7-9 with TRBJ2-7; D gene unclear. Per germline, CDR1 SEHNR and CDR2 FQNEAQ (reference sequence). This CDR3 is 13 amino acids long. Trimming cost V 5 bases and J 0 bases, with 8 bases left between them.

The V and J genes are TRBV27 and TRBJ2-7; D is perhaps TRBD1 (5 bases). The CDR3 extends over 15 amino acids. From germline, CDR1 is MNHEY and CDR2 SMNVEV (reference sequence). V lost 5 bases and J 0 bases, leaving 14 bases between the germline ends. The CDR3 DNA sequence: TGTGCCAGCAGTCCAAACCTCGACAGCTCCTACGAGCAGTACTTC. Its translation is CASSPNLDSSYEQYF.

The chain employs TRBV6-1 and TRBJ1-5; D is undetermined. Germline V gives CDR1 MNHNS, CDR2 SASEGT. The CDR3 length is 14 residues. V gave up 6 bases and J gave up 2 bases, with 11 bases separating them. CDR3 residues: CASRDWNGNQPQHF. As DNA, the CDR3 is TGTGCCAGCAGAGATTGGAATGGCAATCAGCCCCAGCATTTT.

This clone is a singleton in its sample. The V and J genes are TRBV4-1 and TRBJ2-7, with D perhaps matching TRBD1 or TRBD2 (6 bases each). V was cut by 1 base and J by 5 bases, with 18 bases left in between. This CDR3 has 16 residues. In germline, CDR1 is MGHRA, CDR2 YSYEKL. DNA of the CDR3: TGCGCCAGCAGCCAAGGCCTACAGCGGAGGGGGAACGAGCAGTACTTC. Translating it yields CASSQGLQRRGNEQYF.

The rearrangement joins TRBV7-9 to TRBJ1-1; D is possibly TRBD1 (5 bases). V was pared by 4 bases and J by 1 base, with 13 bases between. The CDR3 runs 15 residues. In germline, CDR1 is SEHNR, CDR2 FQNEAQ (reference sequence). Here the CDR3 reads CASSSHQRGNTEAFF. The CDR3 region has the DNA TGTGCCAGCAGCTCACATCAAAGGGGGAACACTGAAGCTTTCTTT. Variable domain in full (rest from reference TRBV7-9 and TRBJ1-1): DTGVSQNPRHKITKRGQNVTFRCDPISEHNRLYWYRQTLGQGPEFLTYFQNEAQLEKSRLLSDRFSAERPKGSFSTLEIQRTEQGDSAMYLCASSSHQRGNTEAFFGQGTRLTVV.

V usage is TRBV14 and J usage is TRBJ1-2, with a weak D call TRBD1 (5 bases). Germline lookup yields CDR1 SGHDN and CDR2 FVKESK. The CDR3 is 18 amino acids. V lost 0 bases and J lost 2, with 19 bases in between. CDR3: CASSQDGFRGVTNYGYTF. As DNA, the CDR3 is TGTGCCAGCAGCCAAGACGGGTTTCGAGGGGTGACAAACTATGGCTACACCTTC.

Written as DNA, the CDR3 is TGTGCCAGCAGGCTCGGTAAAATGAACACTGAAGCTTTCTTT. Protein sequence: CASRLGKMNTEAFF. V gene TRBV28 combines with J gene TRBJ1-1, with unresolved D. CDR1 and CDR2 (germline): MDHEN, SYDVKM. The germline V and J ends were trimmed by 6 bases and 0 bases, with 11 bases remaining between them. CDR3 length: 14 amino acids.

This chain joins TRBV28 and TRBJ2-7; 13 nucleotides line up with TRBD2. Trimming at V came to 6 bases and at J to 4 bases, leaving 6 bases not matched to a gene. CDR1 is MDHEN, CDR2 SYDVKM, per germline. The CDR3 has 15 amino acids. CDR3 DNA: TGTGCCAGCAGAGGACTAGCGGGAGTATTTTACGAGCAGTACTTC. It yields the protein CASRGLAGVFYEQYF.

The chain recombines TRBV11-2 with TRBJ2-1; no clear D. The CDR3 is made up of 14 amino acids. Trimming shortened V by 4 bases and J by 7 bases, and 14 bases separated the two germline ends. Per the germline V gene, CDR1 is SGHAT and CDR2 is FQNNGV. For the CDR3, the DNA is TGTGCCAGCAGCTCACCACATATCAGGAATGAGCAGTTCTTC. This sequence encodes CASSSPHIRNEQFF. Full variable domain (missing parts from reference TRBV11-2 and TRBJ2-1): EAGVAQSPRYKIIEKRQSVAFWCNPISGHATLYWYQQILGQGPKLLIQFQNNGVVDDSQLPKDRFSAERLKGVDSTLKIQPAKLEDSAVYLCASSSPHIRNEQFFGPGTRLTVL.

V is TRBV27 and J is TRBJ2-7; 7 nucleotides align to TRBD1. CDR1 and CDR2 from the germline V gene are MNHEY and SMNVEV (reference sequence). This CDR3 comprises 15 residues. The junction had 7 bases not matched to a gene; V was cut back by 3 bases and J by 2 bases. The CDR3 is CASSFSDRAAYEQYF. The DNA for the CDR3 is TGTGCCAGCAGTTTCTCAGACAGGGCCGCCTACGAGCAGTACTTC.

The V gene is TRBV18, the J gene TRBJ2-4; no definite D call. Germline lookup yields CDR1 KGHSH and CDR2 LQKENI. Trimming took off 1 base at V and 0 bases at J, with 10 bases between the two ends. This CDR3 is 16 amino acids long. The CDR3 DNA reads TGTGCCAGCTCACCACGGAATGGTCTAGCCAAAAACATTCAGTACTTC. Encoded protein: CASSPRNGLAKNIQYF.

The rearrangement uses TRBV7-9 and TRBJ2-7, with D possibly being TRBD2 (5 bases). Germline lookup yields CDR1 SEHNR and CDR2 FQNEAQ (reference sequence). This CDR3 is built from 13 residues. Trimming took 5 bases from V and 5 from J, leaving 13 bases between them. This chain's CDR3 is CASSIRGGDEQYF. The DNA for the CDR3 is TGTGCCAGCAGCATCAGAGGAGGCGACGAGCAGTACTTC.